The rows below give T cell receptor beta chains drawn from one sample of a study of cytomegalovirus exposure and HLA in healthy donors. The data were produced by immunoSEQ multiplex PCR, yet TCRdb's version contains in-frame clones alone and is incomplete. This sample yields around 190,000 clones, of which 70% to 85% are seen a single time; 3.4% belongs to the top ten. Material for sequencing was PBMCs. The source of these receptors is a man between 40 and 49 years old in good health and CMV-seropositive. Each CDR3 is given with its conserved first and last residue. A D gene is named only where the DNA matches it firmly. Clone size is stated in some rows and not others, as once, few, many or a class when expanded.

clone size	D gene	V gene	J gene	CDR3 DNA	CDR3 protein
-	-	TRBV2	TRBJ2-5	TGTGCCAGTGGGCGGGGCGCGGAGACCCAGTACTTC	CASGRGAETQYF
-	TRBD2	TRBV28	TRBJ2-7	TGTGCCAGCACGACTAGCGGGAGGGGAACCTACGAGCAGTACTTC	CASTTSGRGTYEQYF
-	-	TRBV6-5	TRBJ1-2	TGTGCCAGCAGTTACTCCCCTCCTAACTATGGCTACACCTTC	CASSYSPPNYGYTF
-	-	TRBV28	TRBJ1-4	TGTGCCAGCAGTTTGTCGTTTGAAAAACTGTTTTTT	CASSLSFEKLFF
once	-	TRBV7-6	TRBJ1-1	TGTGCCAGCAGCTTAGCTGGGGGGGGGATGGGCACTGAAGCTTTCTTT	CASSLAGGGMGTEAFF
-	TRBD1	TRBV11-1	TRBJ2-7	TGTGCCAGCGAAACAACAGGGGCGGGCGAGCAGTACTTC	CASETTGAGEQYF
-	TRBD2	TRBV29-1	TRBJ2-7	TGCAGCGTTGCGCCCCTGTCTACTAGCGGGATCTCCTACGAGCAGTACTTC	CSVAPLSTSGISYEQYF
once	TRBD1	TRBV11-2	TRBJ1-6	TGTGCCAGCAGCACTTCCGGGACAGGGCCAACTAGTTCACCCCTCCACTTT	CASSTSGTGPTSSPLHF
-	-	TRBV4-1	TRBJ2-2	TGCGCCAGCAGCCAACCTCGGGGCACCGGGGAGCTGTTTTTT	CASSQPRGTGELFF
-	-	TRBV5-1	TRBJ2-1	TGCGCCAGCAGCTTGGGTTACGGGAGCTCCTACAATGAGCAGTTCTTC	CASSLGYGSSYNEQFF
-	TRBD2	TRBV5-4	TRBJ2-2	TGTGCCAGCAGCCGCCAAGCCACTAGCGGGGACACCGGGGAGCTGTTTTTT	CASSRQATSGDTGELFF
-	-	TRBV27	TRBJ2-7	TGTGCCAGCAGTTTGGCGGGGGCCGGCGAGCAGTACTTC	CASSLAGAGEQYF
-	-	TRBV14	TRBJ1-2	TGTGCCAGCAGCCAAGACCTCCGATTGCGGGATTCTAACTATGGCTACACCTTC	CASSQDLRLRDSNYGYTF
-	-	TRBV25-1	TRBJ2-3	TGTGCCAGCAGGAGACAAGACACAGATACGCAGTATTTT	CASRRQDTDTQYF
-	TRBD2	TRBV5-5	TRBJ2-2	TGTGCCAGCAGCTCCGGGACTAGCGGCGCCGCGAACACCGGGGAGCTGTTTTTT	CASSSGTSGAANTGELFF
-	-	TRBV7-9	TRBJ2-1	TGTGCCAGCAGCACCCCTAGAAAACACTACAATGAGCAGTTCTTC	CASSTPRKHYNEQFF
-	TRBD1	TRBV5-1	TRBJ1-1	TGCGCCAGCAGCCCCGCCGACAGGGGAAGGGCTGAAGCTTTCTTT	CASSPADRGRAEAFF
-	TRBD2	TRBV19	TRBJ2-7	TGTGCCAGTTCCCGGGGGGGACACTCCTCCTACGAGCAGTACTTC	CASSRGGHSSYEQYF
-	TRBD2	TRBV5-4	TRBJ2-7	TGTGCCAGCAGCTCCAAAGGACTAGCGGGAGTGATAGAGCAGTACTTC	CASSSKGLAGVIEQYF
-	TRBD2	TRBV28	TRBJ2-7	TGTGCCAGCAGTCCTCGGACTAGCGGGACCTCCTACGAGCAGTACTTC	CASSPRTSGTSYEQYF
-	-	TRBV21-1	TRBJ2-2	TGTGCCACCCTAAGAACAGGGGGGGGGAACACCGGGGAGCTGTTTTTT	CATLRTGGGNTGELFF
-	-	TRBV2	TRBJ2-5	TGTGCCAGCAGGGACGGGGGCCAAGAGACCCAGTACTTC	CASRDGGQETQYF
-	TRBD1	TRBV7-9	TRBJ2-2	TGTGCCAGCAGTTCTACCGGGACAGGGCACACCGGGGAGCTGTTTTTT	CASSSTGTGHTGELFF
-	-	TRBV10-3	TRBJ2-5	TGTGCCATCAGTGAATCCACCCGGGACCTAGCGTTGGAGACCCAGTACTTC	CAISESTRDLALETQYF
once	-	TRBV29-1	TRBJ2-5	TGCAGCGTTCAAAACAGGGGAGGACAAGAGACCCAGTACTTC	CSVQNRGGQETQYF
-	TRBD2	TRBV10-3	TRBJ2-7	TGTGCCATCAGTGCAGCGGGAGCGTACGAGCAGTACTTC	CAISAAGAYEQYF
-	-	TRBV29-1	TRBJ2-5	TGCAGCGTTGCTAGACAGGGAGGAGAGACCCAGTACTTC	CSVARQGGETQYF
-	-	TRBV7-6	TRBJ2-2	TGTGCCAGCAGCCTCACACGGCAGGACGGGGAGCTGTTTTTT	CASSLTRQDGELFF
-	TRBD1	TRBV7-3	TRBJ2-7	TGTGCCAGCAGCCTGGACAGGACGACGATAGAGCAGTACTTC	CASSLDRTTIEQYF
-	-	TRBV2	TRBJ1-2	TGTGCCAGCAGTGAGAGACAGTTCGATGGCTACACCTTC	CASSERQFDGYTF
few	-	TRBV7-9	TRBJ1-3	TGTGCCAGCAGCTTGGGCCGGTTTACTGGAAACACCATATATTTT	CASSLGRFTGNTIYF
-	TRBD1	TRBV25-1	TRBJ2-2	TGTGCCAGCAGTCCCGGGACAGGGGACACCGGGGAGCTGTTTTTT	CASSPGTGDTGELFF
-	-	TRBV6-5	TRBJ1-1	TGTGCCAGCAGTGGATTAGGGACTTCGAACACTGAAGCTTTCTTT	CASSGLGTSNTEAFF
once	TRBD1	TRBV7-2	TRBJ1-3	TGTGCCAGCAGCTCGCGACAGGGTCTGGGGAACACCATATATTTT	CASSSRQGLGNTIYF
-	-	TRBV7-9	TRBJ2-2	TGTGCCAGCAGCCACGGTCGGGACACCAACACCGGGGAGCTGTTTTTT	CASSHGRDTNTGELFF
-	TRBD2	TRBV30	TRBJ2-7	TGTGCCTGGAGTGCGGGGGGCTACGAGCAGTACTTC	CAWSAGGYEQYF
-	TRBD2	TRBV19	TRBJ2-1	TGTGCCAGTAGTATCCCGCGACTAGCGGGCCAGAGGGATGAGCAGTTCTTC	CASSIPRLAGQRDEQFF
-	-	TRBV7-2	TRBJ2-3	TGTGCCAGCAGCTTAATTGCTAATAGCAGAGATACGCAGTATTTT	CASSLIANSRDTQYF
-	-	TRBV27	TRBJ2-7	TGTGCCAGCAGTTTATACCAGACTAGTTTCGAGCAGTACTTC	CASSLYQTSFEQYF
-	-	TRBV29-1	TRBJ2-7	TGCAGCGTTGAAGAGACTAGTTACGGTAGCTCCTACGAGCAGTACTTC	CSVEETSYGSSYEQYF